These 25 T cell receptor beta chains came from one sample sequenced in a study of OX40 agonist ivuxolimab in advanced cancers. TCRdb keeps only in-frame clones here, not all; method: immunoSEQ multiplex PCR. The sample lists about 67,000 clones; around 93% were seen once. The sequencing used CD4+ or CD8+ T cells sorted from blood, collected in a trial of the OX40 agonist ivuxolimab. The receptors come from an adult with an advanced solid tumor such as melanoma, head and neck, liver or kidney cancer.

The CDR3 nucleotides read TGTGCCAGCAGTTCCCGGACTAACACCTACGAGCAGTACTTC. Protein: CASSSRTNTYEQYF. The J gene is TRBJ2-7, the V gene TRBV28, with D possibly matching TRBD2 (6 bases). CDR3 length equals 14 residues. The germline gives CDR1 MDHEN, CDR2 SYDVKM. V was cut by 4 bases and J by 2 bases, with 12 bases left in between.

V and J are TRBV5-1 and TRBJ1-1; D is ambiguous. Germline-derived CDR1 and CDR2 are SGHRS and YFSETQ. V was cut by 4 bases and J by 4 bases, with 11 bases left in between. CDR3 size: 13 residues. The CDR3 DNA is TGCGCCAGCAGCCCCACGGGGAGCACTGAAGCTTTCTTT. Translation gives CASSPTGSTEAFF.

The V and J genes are TRBV6-1 and TRBJ2-7; D possibly corresponds to TRBD1 (5 bases). The CDR3 length is 15 residues. V shed 1 base and J shed 0 bases, with 10 bases lying between them. Germline-derived CDR1 and CDR2 are MNHNS and SASEGT. The CDR3 region is CASSEVRTNSYEQYF. DNA for the CDR3: TGTGCCAGCAGTGAAGTTCGGACAAACTCCTACGAGCAGTACTTC.

The genes are TRBV27 and TRBJ1-1; 7 bases agree with TRBD1. CDR3 length: 13 amino acids. The trim removed 2 bases at V and 7 bases at J, leaving 4 bases unmatched. Germline V gene sequence: CDR1 MNHEY, CDR2 SMNVEV (reference sequence). CDR3 nucleotide sequence: TGTGCCAGCAGTTTAAATTCAGGGGGTGAAGCTTTCTTT. As protein: CASSLNSGGEAFF.

V is TRBV27 and J is TRBJ1-1; 8 bases map to TRBD1. From germline, CDR1 is MNHEY and CDR2 SMNVEV (reference sequence). Trimming removed 2 bases from V and 3 bases from J; junction bases left unmatched: 8. This CDR3 contains 16 residues. CDR3 DNA: TGTGCCAGCAGTTTAACGTCAGGGGGCAGTCACACTGAAGCTTTCTTT. Its protein product is CASSLTSGGSHTEAFF.

This chain connects TRBV7-6 to TRBJ2-1; the match to TRBD2 covers 8 bases. Trimming cost V 3 bases and J 3 bases; bases outside gene matches: 13. CDR3 size: 18 residues. Germline values: CDR1 SGHVS, CDR2 FNYEAQ. The CDR3 DNA reads as TGTGCCAGCAGCTTGGCATTAGGTCGAGCGGGAGTCTACAATGAGCAGTTCTTC. Residues: CASSLALGRAGVYNEQFF.

The V and J genes are TRBV27 and TRBJ2-4, with D perhaps matching TRBD1 (7 bases). The V gene lost 1 base and the J gene lost 1 base, with 17 bases spanning the gap. The germline V gene has CDR1 MNHEY and CDR2 SMNVEV (reference sequence). CDR3 size: 18 residues. The CDR3 here is CASSLCTGEVKAKNIQYF. The CDR3 DNA sequence: TGTGCCAGCAGTTTATGCACAGGGGAGGTGAAGGCCAAAAACATTCAGTACTTC.

This clone occurred once. The chain links TRBV5-1 to TRBJ2-2; D gene uncertain. V was trimmed by 4 bases and J by 2 bases, leaving 18 bases between them. This CDR3 contains 17 residues. Germline CDR1 is SGHRS and CDR2 is YFSETQ. CDR3 loop: CASSARAENTNTGELFF. In nucleotides, the CDR3 is TGCGCCAGCAGCGCCCGAGCTGAAAATACAAACACCGGGGAGCTGTTTTTT.

This rearrangement joins TRBV16 to TRBJ2-5; D not certain. Germline V lookup: CDR1 KGHSY, CDR2 FQNENV. There are 13 residues in the CDR3. V lost 1 base and J 5 bases, leaving 8 bases between the germline ends. Written as DNA, the CDR3 is TGTGCCAGCAGCCAATTTAGGTGGGAGACCCAGTACTTC. The encoded protein is CASSQFRWETQYF.

The chain is built from TRBV19 and TRBJ1-1; no firm D call. V lost 4 bases and J 2 bases, leaving 2 bases between the germline ends. This CDR3 contains 11 residues. Per the germline V gene, CDR1 is LNHDA and CDR2 is SQIVND (reference sequence). The CDR3 region is CASSSNTEAFF. The CDR3 DNA reads as TGTGCCAGTAGTAGCAACACTGAAGCTTTCTTT. Full variable domain (remainder filled in from reference TRBV19 and TRBJ1-1): DGGITQSPKYLFRKEGQNVTLSCEQNLNHDAMYWYRQDPGQGLRLIYYSQIVNDFQKGDIAEGYSVSREKKESFPLTVTSAQKNPTAFYLCASSSNTEAFFGQGTRLTVV.

The chain has TRBV4-3 and TRBJ2-1, with D possibly TRBD1 on 6 matching bases. The CDR3 contains 15 residues. V lost 0 bases and J 4 bases, leaving 10 bases between the germline ends. The germline V gene encodes CDR1 LGHNA and CDR2 YSLEER. CDR3 sequence reads: CASSQDRGWYNEQFF. The DNA of the CDR3 is TGCGCCAGCAGCCAAGACAGGGGCTGGTACAATGAGCAGTTCTTC.

V is TRBV5-4 and J is TRBJ1-2; a possible D gene is TRBD1 (5 bases). The V end was cut by 0 bases, the J end by 7 bases, with 19 bases between. The germline V gene encodes CDR1 SGHNT and CDR2 YYREEE (reference sequence). This CDR3 is 16 amino acids long. In nucleotides, the CDR3 is TGTGCCAGCAGCTTGGATTTTTCCCAGGGACTGGGTGGCTACACCTTC. Encoded protein: CASSLDFSQGLGGYTF.

V usage is TRBV5-6 and J usage is TRBJ1-4; 7 bases align to TRBD1. The CDR3 is 13 amino acids. Trimming at V came to 4 bases and at J to 9 bases, leaving 6 bases not matched to a gene. Germline CDR1 is SGHDT and CDR2 is YYEEEE. The CDR3 DNA reads as TGTGCCAGCAGCGGAGGGACAGCACAAAAACTGTTTTTT. Its protein is CASSGGTAQKLFF.

The chain couples TRBV7-8 to TRBJ2-7; TRBD2 aligns across 9 bases. Germline lookup yields CDR1 SGHVS and CDR2 FQNEAQ. CDR3 size: 15 residues. With V trimmed by 5 bases and J by 0 bases, 5 bases remained unmatched. The CDR3 coding sequence is TGTGCCAGCAGCCTCCCGACTAGCGGCTCCTACGAGCAGTACTTC. Its protein is CASSLPTSGSYEQYF.

This clone is a singleton in its sample. J is TRBJ2-1 and V is TRBV27; the D gene could be TRBD1 or TRBD2 (6 bases each). The germline gives CDR1 MNHEY, CDR2 SMNVEV (reference sequence). V lost 7 bases, J lost 8 bases, and 18 bases lay in between. The CDR3 extends over 14 amino acids. This CDR3 reads CASIPPGAGHEQFF. Written as DNA, the CDR3 is TGTGCCAGCATCCCCCCGGGGGCGGGCCATGAGCAGTTCTTC.

Turning to this clone: The same CDR3 also results from other DNA sequences found in this sample. The chain has TRBV5-1 and TRBJ2-7; 8 positions agree with TRBD1. Trimming cost V 4 bases and J 3 bases; bases outside gene matches: 12. Germline V gene data show CDR1 as SGHRS and CDR2 as YFSETQ. The CDR3 runs 16 residues. CDR3 nucleotide sequence: TGCGCCAGCAGCCCGGGGCAGGGGGCGTCTGGCTACGAGCAGTACTTC. Translated, it gives CASSPGQGASGYEQYF. Full variable domain (remainder filled in from reference TRBV5-1 and TRBJ2-7): KAGVTQTPRYLIKTRGQQVTLSCSPISGHRSVSWYQQTPGQGLQFLFEYFSETQRNKGNFPGRFSGRQFSNSRSEMNVSTLELGDSALYLCASSPGQGASGYEQYFGPGTRLTVT.

The V call is TRBV27, the J call TRBJ1-5; D not certain. Germline CDR1 reads MNHEY; CDR2 reads SMNVEV (reference sequence). The V and J ends lost 5 bases and 5 bases respectively, with 16 bases between them. This CDR3 contains 15 residues. The CDR3 sequence: CASSATPGLDQPQHF. The CDR3 region has the DNA TGTGCCAGCAGTGCGACGCCGGGTCTCGATCAGCCCCAGCATTTT.

V gene TRBV9 combines with J gene TRBJ1-5, with D perhaps TRBD1 (5 bases). CDR1 is SGDLS, CDR2 YYNGEE, per germline. Trimming removed 2 bases at V and 5 bases at J, with 11 bases between. The CDR3 covers 14 residues. The CDR3 DNA reads as TGTGCCAGCAGCGTGTACGGGGGGGATCAGCCCCAGCATTTT. Protein product: CASSVYGGDQPQHF.

The chain uses TRBV7-8 and TRBJ2-1, with D unclear. CDR3 size: 11 residues. Germline V lookup: CDR1 SGHVS, CDR2 FQNEAQ. The V end was cut by 5 bases, the J end by 10 bases, with 9 bases between. Written as DNA, the CDR3 is TGTGCCAGCAGCCACACATACGAGCAGTTCTTC. It encodes CASSHTYEQFF.

V and J are TRBV7-9 and TRBJ1-1; the D gene is possibly TRBD1 (5 bases). Trimming removed 4 bases from V and 0 bases from J, with 12 bases in between. This CDR3 spans 15 amino acids. Germline V gene sequence: CDR1 SEHNR, CDR2 FQNEAQ (reference sequence). For the CDR3, the DNA is TGTGCCAGCAGCTCCCCCCAGGGTATGAACACTGAAGCTTTCTTT. As protein: CASSSPQGMNTEAFF.

The chain combines TRBV27 with TRBJ2-6, with D maybe TRBD1 (6 bases). V lost 4 bases and J 3 bases, leaving 7 bases between the germline ends. Germline-derived CDR1 and CDR2 are MNHEY and SMNVEV (reference sequence). This CDR3 is built from 14 residues. CDR3 protein: CASSSTGGANVLTF. For the CDR3, the DNA is TGTGCCAGCAGTTCGACAGGTGGGGCCAACGTCCTGACTTTC.

This clone was found many times. The chain is built from TRBV7-8 and TRBJ2-7, with TRBD1 identical over 8 bases. This CDR3 is built from 15 residues. J lost 7 bases, V lost 5 bases, and 13 bases had no gene match. Germline V gene sequence: CDR1 SGHVS, CDR2 FQNEAQ. CDR3 region: CASSLSSGTGGEQYF. CDR3 coding DNA: TGTGCCAGCAGCCTAAGCTCCGGGACAGGTGGAGAGCAGTACTTC.

The chain carries TRBV28 and TRBJ2-7, with D maybe TRBD1 (6 bases). The germline V gene encodes CDR1 MDHEN and CDR2 SYDVKM. The CDR3 has 14 residues. V gave up 4 bases and J gave up 2 bases, with 12 bases separating them. The DNA for the CDR3 is TGTGCCAGCAGTTACCCCGACAGGCCCTACGAGCAGTACTTC. Translating it yields CASSYPDRPYEQYF.

The V and J genes are TRBV27 and TRBJ2-7; D might be TRBD2 (6 bases). Germline-derived CDR1 and CDR2 are MNHEY and SMNVEV (reference sequence). This CDR3 contains 13 residues. Trimming shortened V by 5 bases and J by 7 bases, and 15 bases separated the two germline ends. The CDR3 DNA sequence: TGTGCCAGCAGTCCTCCCGGGGGTCGGGAGCAGTACTTC. It translates to CASSPPGGREQYF.

The chain combines TRBV13 with TRBJ2-3; 8 bases align to TRBD2. V lost 4 bases and J lost 1; bases outside the gene matches: 4. The CDR3 length is 15 residues. Germline CDR1 and CDR2: PRHDT and FYEKMQ (reference sequence). CDR3 bases: TGTGCCAGCAGCTCTAGCGGGTTGGGCACAGATACGCAGTATTTT. Amino acids: CASSSSGLGTDTQYF.